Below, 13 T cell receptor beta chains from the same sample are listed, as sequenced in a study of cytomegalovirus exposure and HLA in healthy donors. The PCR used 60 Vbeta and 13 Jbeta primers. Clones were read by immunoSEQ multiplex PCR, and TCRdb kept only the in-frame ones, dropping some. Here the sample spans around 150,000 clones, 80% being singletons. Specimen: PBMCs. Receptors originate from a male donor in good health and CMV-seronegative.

The CDR3, as DNA: TGTGCCAGTAGTATTTTAGGCGGGACTGAAGCTTTCTTT. It codes for CASSILGGTEAFF. The rearrangement uses TRBV19 and TRBJ1-1; no definite D call. Between the trimmed V and J ends, which lost 3 bases and 5 bases, there was a span of 10 bases. The V gene's germline CDR1 is LNHDA and CDR2 SQIVND (reference sequence). The CDR3 spans 13 residues. Drawing the rest from reference TRBV19 and TRBJ1-1, the complete variable domain is DGGITQSPKYLFRKEGQNVTLSCEQNLNHDAMYWYRQDPGQGLRLIYYSQIVNDFQKGDIAEGYSVSREKKESFPLTVTSAQKNPTAFYLCASSILGGTEAFFGQGTRLTVV.

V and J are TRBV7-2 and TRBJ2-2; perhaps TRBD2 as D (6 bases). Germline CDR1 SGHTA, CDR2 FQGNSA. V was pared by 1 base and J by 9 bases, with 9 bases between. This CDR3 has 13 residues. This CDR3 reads CASSLEEGRELFF. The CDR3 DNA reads TGTGCCAGCAGCTTAGAGGAGGGGAGGGAGCTGTTTTTT.

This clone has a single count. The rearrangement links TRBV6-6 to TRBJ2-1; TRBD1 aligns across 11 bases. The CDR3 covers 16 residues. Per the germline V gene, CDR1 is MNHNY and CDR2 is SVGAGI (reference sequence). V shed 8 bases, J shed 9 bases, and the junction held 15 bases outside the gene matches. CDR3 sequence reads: CASGLVVGTGGSEQFF. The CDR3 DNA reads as TGTGCCAGCGGCCTAGTGGTCGGGACAGGGGGTAGTGAGCAGTTCTTC.

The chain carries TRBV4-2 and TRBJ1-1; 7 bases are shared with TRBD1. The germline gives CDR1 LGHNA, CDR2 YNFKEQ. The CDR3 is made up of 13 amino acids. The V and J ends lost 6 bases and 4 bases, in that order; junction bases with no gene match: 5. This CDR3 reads CASRDRAGTEAFF. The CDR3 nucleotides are TGTGCCAGCAGAGACAGGGCGGGCACTGAAGCTTTCTTT.

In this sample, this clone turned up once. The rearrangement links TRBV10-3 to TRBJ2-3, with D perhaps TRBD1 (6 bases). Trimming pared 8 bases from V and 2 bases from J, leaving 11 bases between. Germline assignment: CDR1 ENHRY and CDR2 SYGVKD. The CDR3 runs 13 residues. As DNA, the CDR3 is TGTGCCATCGGGACACTACCCACAGATACGCAGTATTTT. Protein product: CAIGTLPTDTQYF.

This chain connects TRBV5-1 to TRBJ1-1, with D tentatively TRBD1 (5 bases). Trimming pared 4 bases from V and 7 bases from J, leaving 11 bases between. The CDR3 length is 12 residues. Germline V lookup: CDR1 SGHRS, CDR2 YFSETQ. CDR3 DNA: TGCGCCAGCAGCGCCTGGGGCGGTGAAGCTTTCTTT. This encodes CASSAWGGEAFF.

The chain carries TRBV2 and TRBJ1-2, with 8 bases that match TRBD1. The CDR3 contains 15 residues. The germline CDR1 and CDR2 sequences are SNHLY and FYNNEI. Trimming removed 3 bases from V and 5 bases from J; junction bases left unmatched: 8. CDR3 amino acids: CASSDRTGWEYGYTF. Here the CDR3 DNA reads TGTGCCAGCAGTGACCGGACAGGGTGGGAGTATGGCTACACCTTC.

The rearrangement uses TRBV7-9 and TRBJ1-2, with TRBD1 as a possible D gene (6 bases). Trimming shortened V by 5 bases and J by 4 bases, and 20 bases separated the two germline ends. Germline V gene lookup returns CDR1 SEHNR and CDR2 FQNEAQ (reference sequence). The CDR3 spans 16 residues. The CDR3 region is CASSDDRRPFPYGYTF. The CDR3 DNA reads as TGTGCCAGCAGCGACGACAGGCGCCCTTTCCCCTATGGCTACACCTTC.

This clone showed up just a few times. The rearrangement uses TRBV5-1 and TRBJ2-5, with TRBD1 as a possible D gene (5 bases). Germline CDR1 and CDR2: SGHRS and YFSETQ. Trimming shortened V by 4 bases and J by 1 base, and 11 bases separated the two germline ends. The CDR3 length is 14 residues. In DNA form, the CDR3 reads TGCGCCAGCAGCGACCGGACAACCCAAGAGACCCAGTACTTC. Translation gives CASSDRTTQETQYF.

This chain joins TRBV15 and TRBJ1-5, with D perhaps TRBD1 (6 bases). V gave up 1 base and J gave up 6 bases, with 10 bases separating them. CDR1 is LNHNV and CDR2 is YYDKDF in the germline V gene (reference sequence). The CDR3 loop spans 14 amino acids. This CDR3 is CATSRGGGSQPQHF. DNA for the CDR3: TGTGCCACCAGCAGAGGAGGGGGATCTCAGCCCCAGCATTTT.

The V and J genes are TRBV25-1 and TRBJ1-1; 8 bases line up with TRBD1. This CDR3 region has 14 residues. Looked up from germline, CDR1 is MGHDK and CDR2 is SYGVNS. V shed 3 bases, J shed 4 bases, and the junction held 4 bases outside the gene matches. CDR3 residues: CASSDHRGSTEAFF. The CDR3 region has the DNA TGTGCCAGCAGTGACCACAGGGGGTCCACTGAAGCTTTCTTT.

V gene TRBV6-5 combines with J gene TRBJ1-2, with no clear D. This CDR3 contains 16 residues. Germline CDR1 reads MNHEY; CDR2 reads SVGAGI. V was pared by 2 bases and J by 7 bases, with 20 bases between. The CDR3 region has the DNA TGTGCCAGCAGTTACACTAGCGGACGGACCTCCGGTGGCTACACCTTC. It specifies CASSYTSGRTSGGYTF.

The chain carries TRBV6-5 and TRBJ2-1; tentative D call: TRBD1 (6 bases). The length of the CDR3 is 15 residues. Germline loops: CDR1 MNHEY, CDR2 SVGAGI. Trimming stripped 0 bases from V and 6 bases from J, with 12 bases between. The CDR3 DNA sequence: TGTGCCAGCAGTTACTCGAAGTCCAGGGGCAATGAGCAGTTCTTC. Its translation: CASSYSKSRGNEQFF.